This record concerns one T cell receptor (beta chain) sequence. The sample belongs to a study of shared clonotypes between healthy human individuals. After removal of 3 bases from V and 6 bases from J, the junction contained 4 bases not matched to a gene. CDR3 length: 14 residues. Per the germline V gene, CDR1 is KGHSH and CDR2 is LQKENI. The assay was immunoSEQ multiplex PCR, and TCRdb's table has in-frame clones only and misses some. The sample carries fewer than 3 million clones, 85% to 95% recorded once. The chain couples TRBV18 to TRBJ1-4; TRBD1 matches 7 bases. The sequencing input was naive CD4+ T cells from PBMCs. Regarding subset: CD45RA+ positively selected. This receptor was identified in a man younger than 30 in good health. Some clones in this sample may be carry-over from other donors' samples. The CDR3 here is CASSPAGQYEKLFF. The CDR3 bases are TGTGCCAGCTCACCCGCGGGACAGTATGAAAAACTGTTTTTT.